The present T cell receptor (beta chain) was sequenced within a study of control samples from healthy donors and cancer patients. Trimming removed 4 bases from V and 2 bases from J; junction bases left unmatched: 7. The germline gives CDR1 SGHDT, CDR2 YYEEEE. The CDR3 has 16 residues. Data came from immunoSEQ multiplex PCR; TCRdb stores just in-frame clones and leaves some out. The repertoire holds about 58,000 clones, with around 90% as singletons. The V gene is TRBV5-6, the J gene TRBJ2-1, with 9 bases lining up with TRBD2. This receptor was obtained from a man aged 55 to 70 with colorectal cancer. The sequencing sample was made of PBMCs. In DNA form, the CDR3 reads TGTGCCAGCAGCCTATTAGCGGGGGAGGCCTACAATGAGCAGTTCTTC. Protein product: CASSLLAGEAYNEQFF. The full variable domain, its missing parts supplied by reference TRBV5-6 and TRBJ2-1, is DAGVTQSPTHLIKTRGQQVTLRCSPKSGHDTVSWYQQALGQGPQFIFQYYEEEERQRGNFPDRFSGHQFPNYSSELNVNALLLGDSALYLCASSLLAGEAYNEQFFGPGTRLTVL.